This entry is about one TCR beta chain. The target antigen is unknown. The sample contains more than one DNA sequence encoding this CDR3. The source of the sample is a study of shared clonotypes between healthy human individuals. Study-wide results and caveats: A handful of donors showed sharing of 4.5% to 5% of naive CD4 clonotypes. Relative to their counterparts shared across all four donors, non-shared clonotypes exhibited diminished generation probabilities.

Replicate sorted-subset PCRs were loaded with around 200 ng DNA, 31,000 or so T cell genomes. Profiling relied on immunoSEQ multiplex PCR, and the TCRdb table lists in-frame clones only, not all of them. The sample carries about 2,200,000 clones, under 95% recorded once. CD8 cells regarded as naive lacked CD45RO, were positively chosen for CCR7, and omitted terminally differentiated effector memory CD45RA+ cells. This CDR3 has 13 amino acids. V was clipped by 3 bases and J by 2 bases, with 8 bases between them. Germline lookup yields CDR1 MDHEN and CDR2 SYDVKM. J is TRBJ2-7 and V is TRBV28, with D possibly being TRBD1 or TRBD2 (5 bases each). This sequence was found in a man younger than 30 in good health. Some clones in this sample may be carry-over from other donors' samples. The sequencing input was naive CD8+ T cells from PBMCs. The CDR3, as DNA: TGTGCCAGCAGTTTCCTGGGACCCTACGAGCAGTACTTC. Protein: CASSFLGPYEQYF.